One sample yielded the 30 T cell receptor beta chains listed below, sequenced in a study of T cells in Graves' hyperthyroidism and ophthalmopathy. Regions amplified from RNA transcripts were the TCR beta CDR3 regions. HTBI primers were employed in a first-round RT-PCR of the TCR CDR3. TCRdb called the multiplex PCR reads again in MiXCR, with one record for every CDR3 protein. The sample has more than 300,000 distinct CDR3 sequences; about 18% are singletons. The sample consisted of blood. Receptors originate from a man younger than 35 with Graves' ophthalmopathy.

This clonotype was seen ten or more times. The rearrangement joins TRBV12-3 or TRBV12-4 to TRBJ2-3; 12 nucleotides align to TRBD2. The CDR3 loop spans 17 amino acids. V was clipped by 6 bases and J by 0 bases; unmatched bases: 7. CDR3 protein: CASSRLAGAWSTDTQYF. CDR3 nucleotides: TGTGCCAGCAGCAGACTAGCGGGGGCCTGGAGCACAGATACGCAGTATTTT.

In this sample, this clonotype turned up many times. J is TRBJ1-1 and V is TRBV2; 12 nucleotides match TRBD1. The germline CDR1 and CDR2 sequences are SNHLY and FYNNEI. The CDR3 runs 15 residues. With 2 bases clipped from V and 7 bases from J, the junction kept 5 bases outside the gene matches. CDR3 in amino acids: CASSEPRDRGLEAFF. CDR3 nucleotide sequence: TGTGCCAGCAGTGAACCCCGGGACAGGGGGCTTGAAGCTTTCTTT.

The V and J genes are TRBV5-1 and TRBJ2-1, with 10 positions matching TRBD1. CDR3 length: 14 residues. Trimming at V came to 4 bases and at J to 10 bases, leaving 8 bases not matched to a gene. Germline CDR1 is SGHRS and CDR2 is YFSETQ. CDR3 sequence: CASSLRQGAGEQFF. DNA of the CDR3: TGCGCCAGCAGCCTTAGACAGGGGGCAGGGGAGCAGTTCTTC.

The chain carries TRBV2 and TRBJ2-7, with 8 nucleotides matching TRBD2. V lost 3 bases, J lost 3 bases, and 4 bases stayed unmatched. The CDR3 sequence is 14 residues long. Germline values: CDR1 SNHLY, CDR2 FYNNEI. For the CDR3, the DNA is TGTGCCAGCAGTGACGGGGGGGGGAACTACGAGCAGTACTTC. Translated: CASSDGGGNYEQYF.

The chain links TRBV12-3 or TRBV12-4 to TRBJ1-1; 8 bases are shared with TRBD1. Trimming cost V 0 bases and J 4 bases; bases outside gene matches: 10. This CDR3 has 17 amino acids. DNA of the CDR3: TGTGCCAGCAGTTTAGCATTAGCACAGGGGGTGAGCACTGAAGCTTTCTTT. Residues: CASSLALAQGVSTEAFF.

The rearrangement links TRBV2 to TRBJ2-7; no reliable D call. The CDR3 has 13 amino acids. Germline V CDR1 and CDR2: SNHLY, FYNNEI. The ends were cut back, 1 base at V and 6 bases at J, with 10 bases in the middle. CDR3 in amino acids: CASSEGRAREQYF. CDR3 sequence (DNA): TGTGCCAGCAGTGAAGGAAGGGCTCGCGAGCAGTACTTC.

This clonotype showed up just a few times. CDR3 amino acids: CASSPSLEGLQPQHF. CDR3 bases: TGTGCCAGCAGCCCTTCGTTGGAGGGACTGCAGCCCCAGCATTTT. The chain joins TRBV9 to TRBJ1-5; maybe TRBD1 (5 bases). With 4 bases removed from V and 7 bases from J, the gap between germline ends came to 18 bases. Germline-derived CDR1 and CDR2 are SGDLS and YYNGEE. The CDR3 spans 15 residues.

In its sample, this clonotype was seen many times. CDR3 amino acids: CASSELGTGGYEQYF. The CDR3 bases are TGTGCCAGCAGTGAACTTGGGACAGGGGGCTACGAGCAGTACTTC. The rearrangement joins TRBV2 to TRBJ2-7; 11 bases match TRBD1. With V trimmed by 2 bases and J by 3 bases, 3 bases remained unmatched. Germline V CDR1 and CDR2: SNHLY, FYNNEI. The CDR3 has 15 residues.

The CDR3 DNA reads TGTGCCAGCAGCCAAGAGTTGGCGACAAGGATTAGTGAGCAGTTCTTC. Translated, it gives CASSQELATRISEQFF. This sequence joins TRBV3-1 and TRBJ2-1; D not certain. Per the germline V gene, CDR1 is LGHDT and CDR2 is YNNKEL (reference sequence). The CDR3 covers 16 residues. V lost 0 bases to trimming and J lost 9 bases, with 18 bases between them.

This clonotype came up many times. The chain joins TRBV5-1 to TRBJ2-5; D assignment may be TRBD1 or TRBD2 (6 bases each). The CDR3 contains 16 residues. The germline gives CDR1 SGHRS, CDR2 YFSETQ. V lost 3 bases, J lost 2 bases, and 17 bases lay in between. The CDR3 protein is CASSSTGGGVQETQYF. As DNA, the CDR3 is TGCGCCAGCAGCTCAACAGGAGGGGGAGTACAAGAGACCCAGTACTTC. The full variable domain, rest sourced from reference TRBV5-1 and TRBJ2-5, is KAGVTQTPRYLIKTRGQQVTLSCSPISGHRSVSWYQQTPGQGLQFLFEYFSETQRNKGNFPGRFSGRQFSNSRSEMNVSTLELGDSALYLCASSSTGGGVQETQYFGPGTRLLVL.

This clonotype appeared a few times. This chain links TRBV20-1 with TRBJ2-1, with 7 bases lining up with TRBD2. In germline, CDR1 is DFQATT, CDR2 SNEGSKA (reference sequence). The CDR3 consists of 17 residues. The V segment lost 3 bases and the J segment 0 bases; nucleotides outside the gene matches: 11. The CDR3 spells CSASPAPPSGSYNEQFF. As DNA, the CDR3 is TGCAGTGCTAGCCCCGCCCCCCCTAGCGGCTCCTACAATGAGCAGTTCTTC.

This clonotype appeared once. This chain joins TRBV12-3 or TRBV12-4 and TRBJ2-2; the D gene is possibly TRBD2 (6 bases). The CDR3 has 14 amino acids. V lost 8 bases and J 4 bases, leaving 14 bases between the germline ends. CDR3 protein: CASGGVAATGELFF. CDR3 coding DNA: TGTGCCAGCGGAGGGGTAGCGGCCACCGGGGAGCTGTTTTTT.

This chain links TRBV7-9 with TRBJ1-1; D call uncertain. Germline V lookup: CDR1 SEHNR, CDR2 FQNEAQ (reference sequence). The ends were cut back, 1 base at V and 1 base at J, with 10 bases in the middle. The CDR3 extends over 15 amino acids. CDR3 nucleotides: TGTGCCAGCAGCTTAGGGGATGCAGGGAACACTGAAGCTTTCTTT. Translated: CASSLGDAGNTEAFF.

Many counts were recorded for this clonotype. The CDR3 region is CASSPEALYQETQYF. The CDR3 DNA reads TGTGCCAGCAGTCCGGAGGCTCTCTACCAAGAGACCCAGTACTTC. The chain uses TRBV2 and TRBJ2-5, with D possibly being TRBD2 (5 bases). CDR1 is SNHLY, CDR2 FYNNEI, per germline. V gave up 5 bases and J gave up 0 bases, with 13 bases separating them. The CDR3 is 15 amino acids.

There are many counts of this clonotype. The rearrangement links TRBV5-1 to TRBJ2-5; D remains ambiguous. CDR3 length: 14 amino acids. Germline V gene lookup returns CDR1 SGHRS and CDR2 YFSETQ. Trimming cost V 3 bases and J 2 bases, with 11 bases left between them. CDR3 bases: TGCGCCAGCAGCTGGGCCCAGGCTCAAGAGACCCAGTACTTC. Amino acids: CASSWAQAQETQYF.

V usage is TRBV7-2 and J usage is TRBJ2-2, with TRBD1 matching 9 bases. Germline V lookup: CDR1 SGHTA, CDR2 FQGNSA. The CDR3 sequence is 15 residues long. Trimming took 5 bases from V and 4 from J; bases not matched to a gene: 5. The CDR3 DNA reads TGTGCCAGCAGCGCCGACAGGGGGAGCACCGGGGAGCTGTTTTTT. Protein: CASSADRGSTGELFF.

There are many counts of this clonotype. The chain combines TRBV20-1 with TRBJ2-1, with 9 positions matching TRBD1. The CDR3 is 11 residues long. Germline CDR1 DFQATT, CDR2 SNEGSKA (reference sequence). The junction had 4 bases not matched to a gene; V was cut back by 5 bases and J by 11 bases. CDR3 residues: CSALTGGQQFF. In DNA, the CDR3 is TGCAGTGCTCTAACAGGGGGCCAGCAGTTCTTC.

This clonotype was found a few times. The V gene is TRBV20-1, the J gene TRBJ1-4; D gene uncertain. Between the trimmed V and J ends, which lost 3 bases and 7 bases, there was a span of 9 bases. CDR3 size: 12 residues. Germline V lookup: CDR1 DFQATT, CDR2 SNEGSKA (reference sequence). CDR3 DNA sequence: TGCAGTGCTAGGGGCCAGCGTGAAAAACTGTTTTTT. Its translation: CSARGQREKLFF.

This chain joins TRBV27 and TRBJ2-1; 7 positions match TRBD2. V was pared by 7 bases and J by 8 bases, with 2 bases of the junction left unmatched. Germline CDR1 is MNHEY and CDR2 is SMNVEV (reference sequence). This CDR3 is built from 11 residues. CDR3 nucleotide sequence: TGTGCCAGCATGCGGGGGTATGAGCAGTTCTTC. Encoded protein: CASMRGYEQFF.

Many counts were recorded for this clonotype. This rearrangement joins TRBV3-1 to TRBJ1-6; D is unresolved. The germline V and J ends were trimmed by 0 bases and 2 bases, with 8 bases remaining between them. The CDR3 totals 16 residues. CDR1 is LGHDT and CDR2 is YNNKEL in the germline V gene (reference sequence). CDR3: CASSQESSAYNSPLHF. In DNA form, the CDR3 reads TGTGCCAGCAGCCAAGAAAGCTCGGCCTATAATTCACCCCTCCACTTT.

The chain uses TRBV3-1 and TRBJ1-4; tentatively, D is TRBD1 (5 bases). The germline V gene has CDR1 LGHDT and CDR2 YNNKEL (reference sequence). The CDR3 sequence is 14 residues long. V lost 2 bases and J lost 8, with 12 bases in between. CDR3 in amino acids: CASSQRGGREKLFF. In DNA, the CDR3 is TGTGCCAGCAGCCAACGTGGGGGTCGGGAAAAACTGTTTTTT.

As concerns this clonotype: Germline is not matched at one junction end, which may reflect a read error. This chain joins TRBV7-9 and TRBJ2-3; D possibly uses TRBD1 or TRBD2 (5 bases each). The germline V gene encodes CDR1 SEHNR and CDR2 FQNEAQ (reference sequence). This CDR3 contains 15 residues. CDR3: CAISSPGTRADTQYF. CDR3 in DNA: TGTGCCATCAGCTCACCCGGGACCCGGGCAGATACGCAGTATTTT.

This clonotype was seen at least ten times. The chain employs TRBV7-9 and TRBJ1-2; D may be TRBD1 (5 bases). Trimming removed 7 bases at V and 8 bases at J, with 20 bases between. The CDR3 is made up of 14 amino acids. CDR1 and CDR2 from the germline V gene are SEHNR and FQNEAQ (reference sequence). The CDR3 DNA sequence: TGTGCCAGCAATTCGAAAGAGGGGTGGGTCGGCTACACCTTC. Amino acids: CASNSKEGWVGYTF. Supplemented by reference TRBV7-9 and TRBJ1-2, the full variable domain reads DTGVSQNPRHKITKRGQNVTFRCDPISEHNRLYWYRQTLGQGPEFLTYFQNEAQLEKSRLLSDRFSAERPKGSFSTLEIQRTEQGDSAMYLCASNSKEGWVGYTFGSGTRLTVV.

This chain links TRBV6-5 with TRBJ2-7; TRBD2 might be the D (6 bases). The CDR3 is 15 residues long. Germline V gives CDR1 MNHEY, CDR2 SVGAGI. V dropped 2 bases and J dropped 6 bases, with 17 bases sitting between them. CDR3 nucleotides: TGTGCCAGCAGTTACCCGGGAGACGGGATAGGCGAGCAGTACTTC. Residues: CASSYPGDGIGEQYF.

This clonotype was recorded many times. This chain connects TRBV3-1 to TRBJ2-2; TRBD2 matches at 8 bases. The germline CDR1 and CDR2 sequences are LGHDT and YNNKEL (reference sequence). After removal of 5 bases from V and 0 bases from J, the junction contained 5 bases not matched to a gene. This CDR3 comprises 16 residues. The CDR3 loop is CASSATSGANTGELFF. The CDR3, as DNA: TGTGCCAGCAGCGCCACTAGCGGAGCGAACACCGGGGAGCTGTTTTTT. The whole variable domain, remainder taken from reference TRBV3-1 and TRBJ2-2, is DTAVSQTPKYLVTQMGNDKSIKCEQNLGHDTMYWYKQDSKKFLKIMFSYNNKELIINETVPNRFSPKSPDKAHLNLHINSLELGDSAVYFCASSATSGANTGELFFGEGSRLTVL.

The chain is built from TRBV19 and TRBJ2-2, with a possible D match to TRBD2 (5 bases). Germline V gene data show CDR1 as LNHDA and CDR2 as SQIVND (reference sequence). Trimming left V 5 bases short and J 2 bases short, with 15 bases between. The length of the CDR3 is 16 residues. The CDR3 reads CASSSKRRINTGELFF. In DNA, the CDR3 is TGTGCCAGTAGTTCGAAGCGGAGAATTAACACCGGGGAGCTGTTTTTT.

This clonotype was seen repeatedly, ten times or more. This chain uses TRBV14 with TRBJ2-2; D is unresolved. Germline V CDR1 and CDR2: SGHDN, FVKESK. This CDR3 contains 12 residues. V lost 4 bases to trimming and J lost 7 bases, with 7 bases between them. This CDR3 is CASSRLNGELFF. CDR3 sequence (DNA): TGTGCCAGCAGCCGGTTGAACGGGGAGCTGTTTTTT.

In this sample, this clonotype turned up many times. The chain couples TRBV3-1 to TRBJ1-2; a weak D match, TRBD1 (5 bases). CDR3 size: 13 residues. V shed 6 bases and J shed 3 bases, with 11 bases lying between them. Germline CDR1 reads LGHDT; CDR2 reads YNNKEL (reference sequence). In nucleotides, the CDR3 is TGTGCCAGCAGGTCAAGGGGCGACTATGGCTACACCTTC. Its translation: CASRSRGDYGYTF.

This clonotype showed up many times. The chain joins TRBV2 to TRBJ1-3; D is perhaps TRBD1 (5 bases). The CDR3 has 17 amino acids. The germline V and J ends were trimmed by 6 bases and 6 bases, with 24 bases remaining between them. The germline gives CDR1 SNHLY, CDR2 FYNNEI. CDR3 DNA sequence: TGTGCCAGCAGGGTTCGGAAACCGCCAGGGTTTGTAAACACCATATATTTT. Amino acids: CASRVRKPPGFVNTIYF.

This clonotype has a single count. CDR3 in DNA: TGTGCCAGCAGAAATGAACAGGGGGGGATCACCGGGGAGCTGTTTTTT. This gives the protein CASRNEQGGITGELFF. The V call is TRBV5-6, the J call TRBJ2-2; TRBD1 might be the D (8 bases). V lost 5 bases and J 4 bases, leaving 18 bases between the germline ends. CDR1 is SGHDT, CDR2 YYEEEE, per germline. The CDR3 contains 16 residues.